This T cell receptor (beta chain) stems from a study of T cells in Graves' hyperthyroidism and ophthalmopathy. This clonotype showed up many times. Its antigen is not identified. Study conclusions and caveats: Most thyroid clonotypes with frequency above 0.001 were detected in blood. Stable hyperthyroidism was told apart from ophthalmopathy by a model built on 13 V-J features.

V lost 1 base to trimming and J lost 2 bases, with 12 bases between them. CDR1 and CDR2 (germline): GTSNPN, SVGIG (reference sequence). The CDR3 consists of 14 residues. From RNA transcripts, TCR beta CDR3 regions were amplified. When the TCR CDR3 underwent first-round RT-PCR, the HTBI primer set was used. TCRdb fed the multiplex PCR reads into MiXCR, producing one record per CDR3 protein. Altogether a few hundred thousand distinct CDR3 sequences are present, 14% being singletons, with the ten largest covering roughly a fifth. The PBMCs studied were ones that came from 8.5 to 10 ml fresh peripheral blood.

This rearrangement joins TRBV30 to TRBJ2-7; D could derive from TRBD1 or TRBD2 (5 bases each). Sequences were obtained from blood. The TCR was taken from a woman aged 25 to 45 with Graves' ophthalmopathy. CDR3 region: CAWSDGTNTYEQYF. The CDR3 DNA sequence: TGTGCCTGGAGTGATGGGACGAATACCTACGAGCAGTACTTC.